The clone carrying this TCR beta chain has only a few counts. The data originate from a study of blood T cells in healthy people across ages. A sample-barcoded 5' primer and a J-beta primer mix were used in a second PCR of roughly 6 to 12 cycles. TCRdb analysed the 5' RACE reads with MiXCR anew, one entry per CDR3 protein. Of some 760,000 distinct CDR3 sequences listed, around 25% are singletons. A further study also used this sample, focusing on T cells of mothers and their children. That report notes: Pairs that are related and pairs that are unrelated have TCR recombination output shaped similarly by thymic selection.

Sample: blood. This clonotype was obtained from a boy younger than 18 in good health.

For the CDR3, the DNA is TGCAGCGTTGAGTTGGCGGGGTCGATGGAGACCCAGTACTTC. Protein sequence: CSVELAGSMETQYF. The rearrangement links TRBV29-1 to TRBJ2-7; TRBD2 is a possible D gene (6 bases). TRBJ2-5 explains the end of the DNA better; the J call may be wrong. CDR3 length: 14 residues. Germline V gene lookup returns CDR1 SQVTM and CDR2 ANQGSEA.